This TCR beta chain originates from a study of cytomegalovirus exposure and HLA in healthy donors. Whole-study findings and limits: Cytomegalovirus-associated status was assigned to about 160 TCR beta chains. As confirmed in vitro, three CMV-associated chains were specific for CMV antigens. A later analysis linked a missense DCLRE1C variant to TCR beta V- and J-gene trimming. A later analysis linked around 15,000 TCR beta sequences to HLA alleles at 0.05 false discovery rate.

The germline V gene encodes CDR1 MDHEN and CDR2 SYDVKM. CDR3 length: 13 residues. Between the trimmed V and J ends, which lost 7 bases and 2 bases, there was a span of 10 bases. Primers for the PCR totalled 60 Vbeta and 13 Jbeta. Assay used: immunoSEQ multiplex PCR; TCRdb lists only in-frame clones, some missing. The sample yields 120,000 or so clones, around three quarters seen once. To note about this clone: Its antigen is unknown.

What was sequenced was PBMCs. This TCR was recovered from a woman aged 40 to 50 in good health and CMV-seronegative. The V call is TRBV28, the J call TRBJ2-3; TRBD2 is a possible D gene (5 bases). The CDR3 loop is CASTGGPTDTQYF. The CDR3 nucleotides read TGTGCCAGCACCGGAGGACCCACAGATACGCAGTATTTT.